These 32 T cell receptor beta chains share one sample of origin, sequenced in a study of blood T cell repertoires in COVID-19. Measured with immunoSEQ multiplex PCR; TCRdb has only the in-frame clones, and not every one. This sample yields roughly 99,000 clones, of which roughly 84% are seen a single time; roughly 4.6% belongs to the top ten. Sequencing was done on a sample of peripheral blood. All receptors derive from a human donor in a cohort sampled during active COVID-19.

This chain uses TRBV28 with TRBJ2-7, with 14 bases fitting TRBD2. The CDR3 spans 16 residues. V was pared by 3 bases and J by 7 bases, with 8 bases of the junction left unmatched. Germline CDR1 is MDHEN and CDR2 is SYDVKM. The CDR3 protein is CASSFPRTSGRKEQYF. CDR3 nucleotide sequence: TGTGCCAGCAGTTTCCCTAGGACTAGCGGGAGGAAGGAGCAGTACTTC. The full variable domain, completed using reference TRBV28 and TRBJ2-7, is DVKVTQSSRYLVKRTGEKVFLECVQDMDHENMFWYRQDPGLGLRLIYFSYDVKMKEKGDIPEGYSVSREKKERFSLILESASTNQTSMYLCASSFPRTSGRKEQYFGPGTRLTVT.

The chain has TRBV7-3 and TRBJ2-1, with 7 bases matching TRBD2. Germline V gene sequence: CDR1 SGHTA, CDR2 FQGTGA. With V trimmed by 5 bases and J by 6 bases, 10 bases remained unmatched. This CDR3 spans 15 amino acids. CDR3 residues: CASSRRESPSNEQFF. Written as DNA, the CDR3 is TGTGCCAGCAGCAGGCGGGAGTCCCCTTCCAATGAGCAGTTCTTC.

The chain carries TRBV10-3 and TRBJ1-3, with a tentative D call TRBD1 (6 bases). V was trimmed by 3 bases and J by 2 bases, leaving 14 bases between them. Germline V lookup: CDR1 ENHRY, CDR2 SYGVKD. The length of the CDR3 is 16 residues. The chain's CDR3 is CAISDVPGGTGNTIYF. DNA of the CDR3: TGTGCCATCAGTGACGTCCCGGGGGGCACTGGAAACACCATATATTTT.

This clone came up once. The chain recombines TRBV19 with TRBJ2-1, with 11 nucleotides matching TRBD2. The CDR3 is 16 amino acids. In germline, CDR1 is LNHDA, CDR2 SQIVND (reference sequence). The junction had 12 bases not matched to a gene; V was cut back by 6 bases and J by 8 bases. The chain's CDR3 is CASSRTSGFPFDEQFF. The CDR3 nucleotides are TGTGCCAGTAGCCGGACTAGCGGGTTCCCTTTCGATGAGCAGTTCTTC. Supplemented by reference TRBV19 and TRBJ2-1, the full variable domain reads DGGITQSPKYLFRKEGQNVTLSCEQNLNHDAMYWYRQDPGQGLRLIYYSQIVNDFQKGDIAEGYSVSREKKESFPLTVTSAQKNPTAFYLCASSRTSGFPFDEQFFGPGTRLTVL.

The chain links TRBV7-2 to TRBJ1-5; D uncertain. Germline assignment: CDR1 SGHTA and CDR2 FQGNSA. The CDR3 length is 14 residues. V was trimmed by 7 bases and J by 5 bases, leaving 15 bases between them. CDR3 in DNA: TGTGCCAGCACCAAGAACCCCGGTGATCAGCCCCAGCATTTT. Protein sequence: CASTKNPGDQPQHF.

V is TRBV2 and J is TRBJ2-7, with 8 bases identical to TRBD2. V lost 6 bases and J lost 7; bases outside the gene matches: 8. Germline CDR1 and CDR2: SNHLY and FYNNEI. The CDR3 extends over 13 amino acids. The CDR3: CASRQQLAGEQYV. The CDR3 bases are TGTGCCAGCAGGCAACAATTAGCGGGAGAGCAGTACGTC.

The V and J genes are TRBV3-1 (or the pseudogene TRBV3-2) and TRBJ1-2, with 8 nucleotides matching TRBD1. J lost 6 bases, V lost 4 bases, and 10 bases had no gene match. CDR1 LGHDT and CDR2 YNNKEL come from the germline V gene (reference sequence). This CDR3 is built from 15 residues. CDR3 residues: CASSPTQGAFNGYTF. The DNA for the CDR3 is TGTGCCAGCAGCCCTACTCAGGGGGCGTTCAATGGCTACACCTTC.

This rearrangement joins TRBV30 to TRBJ2-5, with D possibly TRBD1 on 6 matching bases. With 5 bases removed from V and 4 bases from J, the gap between germline ends came to 17 bases. The CDR3 has 14 amino acids. Looked up from germline, CDR1 is GTSNPN and CDR2 is SVGIG (reference sequence). The CDR3 bases are TGTGCCTGGGAAACAGGGTTCGTAGGAGAGACCCAGTACTTC. It translates to CAWETGFVGETQYF.

This clone appeared a single time. This rearrangement joins TRBV29-1 to TRBJ2-3, with TRBD1 matching over 12 bases. Germline V gene sequence: CDR1 SQVTM, CDR2 ANQGSEA. Germline trimming cut 2 bases from V and 5 bases from J; bases unmatched to any gene: 5. The CDR3 length is 15 residues. CDR3 sequence reads: CSVELGQGAVDTQYF. CDR3 nucleotides: TGCAGCGTTGAACTGGGACAGGGGGCGGTAGATACGCAGTATTTT.

Here the CDR3 DNA reads TGTGCCAGCAGCCCGGACAGGGGTGGGTACAATGAGCAGTTCTTC. It specifies CASSPDRGGYNEQFF. This chain links TRBV7-2 with TRBJ2-1; 9 bases align to TRBD1. Germline trimming cut 5 bases from V and 4 bases from J; bases unmatched to any gene: 6. In germline, CDR1 is SGHTA, CDR2 FQGNSA. CDR3 length equals 15 residues.

The rearrangement links TRBV24-1 to TRBJ2-5; D is possibly TRBD1 (6 bases). V was trimmed by 5 bases and J by 4 bases, leaving 16 bases between them. The CDR3 is 15 amino acids. The germline CDR1 and CDR2 sequences are KGHDR and SFDVKD. CDR3 sequence reads: CATSAGRGPPETQYF. The CDR3 coding sequence is TGTGCCACCAGTGCTGGCAGGGGTCCCCCAGAGACCCAGTACTTC.

The rearrangement links TRBV2 to TRBJ1-5; a weak D match, TRBD1 (6 bases). There are 13 residues in the CDR3. Germline V gene data show CDR1 as SNHLY and CDR2 as FYNNEI. V lost 8 bases, J lost 6 bases, and 14 bases lay in between. The CDR3 loop reads CASGGGAGQPQHF. The CDR3 nucleotides are TGTGCCAGCGGGGGGGGCGCGGGTCAGCCCCAGCATTTT. The entire variable domain, with the rest obtained from reference TRBV2 and TRBJ1-5, is as follows: EPEVTQTPSHQVTQMGQEVILRCVPISNHLYFYWYRQILGQKVEFLVSFYNNEISEKSEIFDDQFSVERPDGSNFTLKIRSTKLEDSAMYFCASGGGAGQPQHFGDGTRLSIL.

This rearrangement joins TRBV6-5 to TRBJ1-2; 9 bases match TRBD1. The CDR3 consists of 13 residues. Unmatched junction bases numbered 1, after V lost 4 bases and J lost 4 bases. Germline assignment: CDR1 MNHEY and CDR2 SVGAGI. Here the CDR3 reads CASSWDRVYGYTF. As DNA, the CDR3 is TGTGCCAGCAGTTGGGACAGGGTCTATGGCTACACCTTC.

The chain links TRBV25-1 to TRBJ2-3, with a weak D call TRBD2 (6 bases). The CDR3 is 15 amino acids. V gave up 3 bases and J gave up 4 bases, with 14 bases separating them. CDR1 and CDR2 (germline): MGHDK, SYGVNS. CDR3 in amino acids: CASSDWAGIPDTQYF. The CDR3 coding sequence is TGTGCCAGCAGTGACTGGGCGGGAATCCCAGATACGCAGTATTTT.

V gene TRBV7-2 combines with J gene TRBJ2-7, with D tentatively TRBD1 (6 bases). Per germline, CDR1 SGHTA and CDR2 FQGNSA. Trimming took off 4 bases at V and 0 bases at J, with 10 bases between the two ends. The CDR3 runs to 14 residues. CDR3 nucleotide sequence: TGTGCCAGCAGCTCAGGGACACACTCCTACGAGCAGTACGTC. It is translated as CASSSGTHSYEQYV.

The chain is built from TRBV4-1 and TRBJ2-7; TRBD2 is a possible D gene (5 bases). Trimming took off 1 base at V and 6 bases at J, with 13 bases between the two ends. This CDR3 comprises 14 residues. The germline gives CDR1 MGHRA, CDR2 YSYEKL. CDR3 residues: CASSQGRTGFEQYF. For the CDR3, the DNA is TGCGCCAGCAGCCAAGGGAGAACGGGGTTCGAGCAGTACTTC.

The chain employs TRBV10-3 and TRBJ2-5, with 8 nucleotides matching TRBD1. The junction had 10 bases not matched to a gene; V was cut back by 3 bases and J by 4 bases. The CDR3 runs 16 residues. CDR1 is ENHRY and CDR2 is SYGVKD in the germline V gene. CDR3 region: CAISDPGTGLGETQYF. The CDR3 DNA sequence: TGTGCCATCAGTGACCCCGGGACAGGTTTAGGAGAGACCCAGTACTTC.

This chain uses TRBV27 with TRBJ2-6, with D possibly being TRBD2 (6 bases). Germline V CDR1 and CDR2: MNHEY, SMNVEV (reference sequence). This CDR3 is 13 amino acids long. Deletions cut 8 bases from V and 4 bases from J, with 9 bases between. CDR3 loop: CASGRGGANVLTF. The CDR3 coding sequence is TGTGCCAGCGGACGGGGGGGGGCCAACGTCCTGACTTTC.

V and J are TRBV5-1 and TRBJ2-3; 10 bases line up with TRBD2. Germline V gives CDR1 SGHRS, CDR2 YFSETQ. The V gene end was trimmed by 0 bases and the J gene end by 4 bases; junction bases not matched to a gene: 5. CDR3 length equals 16 residues. CDR3 bases: TGCGCCAGCAGCTTGGAACTAGCGGGGAGCGCAGATACGCAGTATTTT. It yields the protein CASSLELAGSADTQYF.

This chain links TRBV9 with TRBJ2-2, with TRBD1 identical over 8 bases. The CDR3 extends over 18 amino acids. CDR1 and CDR2 (germline): SGDLS, YYNGEE. After removal of 3 bases from V and 4 bases from J, the junction contained 14 bases not matched to a gene. CDR3: CASSAYLLTGVSTGELFF. The CDR3 DNA is TGTGCCAGCAGCGCCTACCTCTTGACAGGGGTGAGCACCGGGGAGCTGTTTTTT.

The chain joins TRBV6-2 or TRBV6-3 to TRBJ2-7; D possibly corresponds to TRBD2 (5 bases). With 6 bases removed from V and 7 bases from J, the gap between germline ends came to 10 bases. The CDR3 sequence is 11 residues long. Per germline, CDR1 MNHEY and CDR2 SVGEGT. CDR3 protein: CASSLSGEQYF. CDR3 bases: TGTGCCAGCAGCCTGTCGGGGGAGCAGTACTTC.

The V and J genes are TRBV7-3 and TRBJ1-1; TRBD1 matches 7 bases. V dropped 5 bases and J dropped 2; count of bases not matched to a gene: 5. This CDR3 is built from 14 residues. Per the germline V gene, CDR1 is SGHTA and CDR2 is FQGTGA. For the CDR3, the DNA is TGTGCCAGCAGCCAGACAGGGATAAACACTGAAGCTTTCTTT. It yields the protein CASSQTGINTEAFF.

This sequence joins TRBV5-5 and TRBJ2-1; D might be TRBD2 (5 bases). Trimming pared 5 bases from V and 0 bases from J, leaving 9 bases between. This CDR3 has 14 amino acids. The germline gives CDR1 SGHKS, CDR2 YYEKEE (reference sequence). In DNA, the CDR3 is TGTGCCAGCAGTGGACTGGTCTCCTACAATGAGCAGTTCTTC. Encoded protein: CASSGLVSYNEQFF.

The V call is TRBV5-4, the J call TRBJ2-2; D remains ambiguous. The CDR3 spans 16 residues. V lost 4 bases to trimming and J lost 5 bases, with 18 bases between them. Looked up from germline, CDR1 is SGHNT and CDR2 is YYREEE (reference sequence). DNA of the CDR3: TGTGCCAGCAGCCCGGAAATTGGCGGAGAAACCGGGGAGCTGTTTTTT. Its protein is CASSPEIGGETGELFF.

This chain uses TRBV2 with TRBJ1-2; no clear D. Germline CDR1 is SNHLY and CDR2 is FYNNEI. This CDR3 spans 12 amino acids. V lost 11 bases and J 2 bases, leaving 12 bases between the germline ends. CDR3 region: CARLGENYGYTF. CDR3 coding DNA: TGTGCCCGCCTAGGTGAGAACTATGGCTACACCTTC.

J is TRBJ2-1 and V is TRBV9; D is perhaps TRBD2 (6 bases). The CDR3 contains 14 residues. CDR1 and CDR2 (germline): SGDLS, YYNGEE. The ends were cut back, 2 bases at V and 5 bases at J, with 11 bases in the middle. This CDR3 reads CASSVWREDNEQFF. CDR3 sequence (DNA): TGTGCCAGCAGCGTTTGGCGGGAAGACAATGAGCAGTTCTTC.

The genes are TRBV4-1 and TRBJ2-1; TRBD2 agrees at 7 bases. Per germline, CDR1 MGHRA and CDR2 YSYEKL. The V and J ends lost 0 bases and 11 bases, in that order; junction bases with no gene match: 10. The CDR3 sequence is 15 residues long. The CDR3 is CASSQDWVAGGQQFF. CDR3 DNA: TGCGCCAGCAGCCAAGATTGGGTAGCGGGTGGACAGCAGTTCTTC.

The J gene is TRBJ2-5, the V gene TRBV11-2; 7 bases match TRBD1. Germline V CDR1 and CDR2: SGHAT, FQNNGV. Trimming at V came to 5 bases and at J to 1 base, leaving 10 bases not matched to a gene. The CDR3 extends over 16 amino acids. CDR3 nucleotide sequence: TGTGCCAGCAGCCCCGCCGGAGACAGGGCCCAAGAGACCCAGTACTTC. Translated: CASSPAGDRAQETQYF.

The chain combines TRBV11-2 with TRBJ2-3; 10 positions match TRBD1. V lost 1 base and J lost 1; bases outside the gene matches: 2. The CDR3 consists of 16 residues. The germline CDR1 and CDR2 sequences are SGHAT and FQNNGV. Written as DNA, the CDR3 is TGTGCCAGCAGCTTAGCGGGGACAGGGGGCACAGATACGCAGTATTTT. Its protein is CASSLAGTGGTDTQYF.

The V call is TRBV5-1, the J call TRBJ2-7; D is undetermined. The ends were cut back, 0 bases at V and 4 bases at J, with 14 bases in the middle. Germline CDR1 reads SGHRS; CDR2 reads YFSETQ. The CDR3 sequence is 15 residues long. Here the CDR3 DNA reads TGCGCCAGCAGCTTGGTATGGCACTGGAGTTACGAGCAGTACGTC. Protein sequence: CASSLVWHWSYEQYV.

The chain couples TRBV12-5 to TRBJ2-3; 8 bases fit TRBD2. CDR1 is LGHNT and CDR2 is FRNRAP in the germline V gene. The CDR3 loop spans 17 amino acids. The ends lost 0 bases at V and 2 bases at J; junction bases unmatched: 7. CDR3 residues: CASGLVLGLESTDTQYF. The CDR3 DNA is TGTGCTAGTGGTTTGGTACTGGGACTAGAATCCACAGATACGCAGTATTTT.

The gene calls are TRBV23-1 and TRBJ2-7; D not certain. TRBV23-1 is an open reading frame, and its role is uncertain. Trimming stripped 0 bases from V and 7 bases from J, with 16 bases between. The CDR3 has 15 residues. The CDR3 bases are TGCGCCAGCAGTCAATCGCGTAGCTTCCCTAGAGAGCAGTACTTC. This sequence encodes CASSQSRSFPREQYF.